The clone carrying this T cell receptor beta chain was picked up many times. The CDR3 has 18 residues. Germline lookup yields CDR1 LGHDT and CDR2 YNNKEL (reference sequence). V was clipped by 0 bases and J by 0 bases; unmatched bases: 11. This sample is drawn from a study of patients and donors after allogeneic stem cell transplantation. TCRdb ran MiXCR on the RT-PCR reads and lists one entry per CDR3 protein. The sample consists of 50,000 to 60,000 distinct CDR3 sequences, 10% to 15% of them appearing once. The clonotype originates from a human donor who was either an allogeneic HSCT recipient or a stem cell or donor lymphocyte infusion donor (not recorded which). It is not recorded whose cells these are; they may come from a transplant donor. The rearrangement links TRBV3-1 to TRBJ2-7; 7 bases are a match to TRBD2. What was sequenced was blood, either unsorted or a sorted T cell fraction (not recorded which). The CDR3 is CASSQEAWDGRTSYEQYF. CDR3 sequence (DNA): TGTGCCAGCAGCCAAGAAGCGTGGGACGGGAGGACCTCCTACGAGCAGTACTTC.